Given below is one T cell receptor beta chain in context. Seattle's cohort entered during active infection and was followed longitudinally. The data were taken from a study of blood T cell repertoires in COVID-19. Study in general: Spain, Italy and the United States supplied samples that represented acute and convalescent COVID-19. The analysed material was cDNA or gDNA that came from T cells, B-cell-depleted T cells, or PBMCs.

Germline CDR1 and CDR2: MNHEY and SVGAGI. V was shortened by 7 bases and J by 2 bases, with 13 bases between the two germline ends. The CDR3 is made up of 14 amino acids. The authors' processing: Reference gene primers were amplified, and this amplification served to estimate nucleated cell counts. Clones were read by immunoSEQ multiplex PCR, and TCRdb kept only the in-frame ones, dropping some. V, J and clone size derive from that table, while D and trimming were established from the DNA sequence. The sample yields about 49,000 clones, over 90% seen once. This sequence originates from a man between 60 and 75 years old with COVID-19, enrolled during active disease. The chain joins TRBV6-5 to TRBJ2-3; unclear D gene. Sequencing used peripheral blood. The CDR3 bases are TGTGCCAGCAAAGGTTACAGAAACACAGATACGCAGTATTTT. Protein sequence: CASKGYRNTDTQYF.